This paragraph covers one T cell receptor (beta chain) sequence. Blood libraries mostly used about 500 ng genomic DNA, six replicates each. Sequencing was performed with immunoSEQ multiplex PCR; in TCRdb, only in-frame clones are kept and a portion is missing. The data contain 40,000 to 50,000 clones, 77% of them singletons. The sample comes from a study of neoadjuvant anti-PD-1 for oral cavity cancer. Study in general: Before surgery, most patients got three to four biweekly 3 mg/kg nivolumab doses.

Time point specified: after neoadjuvant nivolumab, at surgical resection. The patients had HPV-negative, locally advanced oral cavity squamous cell carcinoma. No culture or expansion preceded analysis of these blood cells. This CDR3 is built from 15 residues. Germline-derived CDR1 and CDR2 are LNHDA and SQIVND (reference sequence). V lost 4 bases to trimming and J lost 5 bases, with 17 bases between them. This receptor was identified in a person aged 35 to 85 with oral cavity squamous cell carcinoma. The V gene is TRBV19, the J gene TRBJ2-5; D remains ambiguous. The sample here was PBMCs, taken after nivolumab (anti-PD-1) treatment. In nucleotides, the CDR3 is TGTGCCAGTAGTAAGCTGGACGCCCTCAGGGAGACCCAGTACTTC. Protein sequence: CASSKLDALRETQYF.